This TCR beta chain was identified in a study of cytomegalovirus exposure and HLA in healthy donors. This CDR3 spans 15 amino acids. V was pared by 0 bases and J by 4 bases, with 4 bases of the junction left unmatched. The germline CDR1 and CDR2 sequences are SEHNR and FQNEAQ (reference sequence). PCR primers comprised 60 Vbeta and 13 Jbeta primers. The repertoire was sequenced with immunoSEQ multiplex PCR; TCRdb's copy has only in-frame clones and lacks some. The specimen's table records 100,000 to 150,000 clones. Input material: PBMCs. This receptor was taken from a woman aged 40 to 49 in good health and CMV-seropositive. This chain links TRBV7-9 with TRBJ2-5, with 8 bases matching TRBD2. The CDR3 nucleotides read TGTGCCAGCAGCTTAGCGCTACTAGCGGTAGAGACCCAGTACTTC. Translating gives CASSLALLAVETQYF.